The clone carrying this T cell receptor beta chain came up once. Its target is not known. The data derive from a study of T cell repertoires in cytomegalovirus infection. Study overall: Recently identified HLA-C-restricted CMV epitopes were among the peptides used. CMV infection plus the matching HLA type was flagged by public TCR beta signatures.

The CDR3 is made up of 15 amino acids. CDR1 and CDR2 (germline): MNHNY, SVGAGI (reference sequence). V dropped 2 bases and J dropped 0 bases, with 10 bases sitting between them. TCRdb passed the reads through MiXCR, listing each CDR3 protein once. Found here are 450,000 to 600,000 distinct CDR3 sequences, approximately 42% of them singletons; the top ten hold just under 45%. Sequencing was performed on cultured PBMCs, taken from culture after CMV antigen stimulation. This TCR derives from a human donor in good health (CMV status not recorded). Some clones in this sample may be carry-over from other donors' samples. This chain links TRBV6-6 with TRBJ1-1; D not resolved. CDR3 amino acids: CASSYPPKVNTEAFF. CDR3 DNA sequence: TGTGCCAGCAGTTACCCCCCCAAAGTGAACACTGAAGCTTTCTTT.